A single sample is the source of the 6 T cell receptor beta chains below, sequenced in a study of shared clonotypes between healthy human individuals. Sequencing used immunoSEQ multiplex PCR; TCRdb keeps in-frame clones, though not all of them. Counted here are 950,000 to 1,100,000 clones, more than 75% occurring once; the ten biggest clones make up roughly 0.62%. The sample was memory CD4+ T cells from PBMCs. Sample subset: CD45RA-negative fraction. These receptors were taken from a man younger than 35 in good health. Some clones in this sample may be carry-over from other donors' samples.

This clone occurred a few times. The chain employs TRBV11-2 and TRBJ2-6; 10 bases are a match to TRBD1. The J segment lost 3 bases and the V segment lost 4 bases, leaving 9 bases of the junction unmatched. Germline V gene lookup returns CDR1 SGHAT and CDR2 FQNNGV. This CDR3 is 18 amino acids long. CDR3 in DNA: TGTGCCAGCAGCTCCGTCCGGGACAGGGGTTATGGGGCCAACGTCCTGACTTTC. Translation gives CASSSVRDRGYGANVLTF.

In nucleotides, the CDR3 is TGTGCCAGCAGTGATAGGGGTGGTGGCTACACCTTC. It codes for CASSDRGGGYTF. This chain connects TRBV2 to TRBJ1-2; weak D call: TRBD1 (5 bases). This CDR3 has 12 residues. Germline V gene lookup returns CDR1 SNHLY and CDR2 FYNNEI. Trimming took 3 bases from V and 7 from J, leaving 9 bases between them.

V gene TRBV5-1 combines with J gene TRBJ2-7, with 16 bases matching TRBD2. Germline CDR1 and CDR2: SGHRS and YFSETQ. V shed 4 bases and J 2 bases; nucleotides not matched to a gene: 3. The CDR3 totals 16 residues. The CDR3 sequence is CASSDGTSGRAYEQYF. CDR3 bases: TGCGCCAGCAGCGATGGGACTAGCGGGAGGGCCTACGAGCAGTACTTC.

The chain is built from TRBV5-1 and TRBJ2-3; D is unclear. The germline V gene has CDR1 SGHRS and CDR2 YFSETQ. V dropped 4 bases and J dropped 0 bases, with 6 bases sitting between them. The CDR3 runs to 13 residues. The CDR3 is CASSVESTDTQYF. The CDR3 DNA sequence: TGCGCCAGCAGCGTGGAGAGCACAGATACGCAGTATTTT.

The CDR3 reads CASSGLAGGDEQFF. In nucleotides, the CDR3 is TGTGCCAGCAGTGGACTGGCGGGAGGGGATGAGCAGTTCTTC. The chain employs TRBV6-4 and TRBJ2-1, with 9 bases that match TRBD2. V was pared by 4 bases and J by 8 bases, with 6 bases of the junction left unmatched. CDR1 and CDR2 (germline): MRHNA, SNTAGT. The CDR3 contains 14 residues.

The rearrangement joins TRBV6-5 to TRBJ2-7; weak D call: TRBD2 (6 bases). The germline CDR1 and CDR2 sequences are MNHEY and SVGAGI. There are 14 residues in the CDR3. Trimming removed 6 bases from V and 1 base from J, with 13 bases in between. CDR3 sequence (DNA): TGTGCCAGCAGGGTAGCGGAGCTATCCTACGAGCAGTACTTC. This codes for CASRVAELSYEQYF.